This T cell receptor (beta chain) appears in the sequencing data of a study of OX40 agonist ivuxolimab in advanced cancers. General observations from the study: CD4+ and CD8+ T cells in blood underwent clonal expansion by week 6 at 0.1 to 3.0 mg/kg. Certain nonresponders likewise exhibited a low normalized T-cell clonal expansion. Expanded peripheral T cell antigen specificity was not determined.

Regarding this clone: Antigen specificity is unknown.

Autoimmune disease history or systemic immunosuppression barred patients. The protocol was immunoSEQ multiplex PCR, while the TCRdb copy is restricted to in-frame clones and leaves out a portion. The data contain about 62,000 clones, around 79% of them singletons. The CDR3 has 14 residues. Per the germline V gene, CDR1 is SGHVS and CDR2 is FNYEAQ. V was shortened by 3 bases and J by 2 bases, with 11 bases between the two germline ends. This TCR came from an adult with an advanced solid tumor such as melanoma, head and neck, liver or kidney cancer. Sequenced material: CD4+ or CD8+ T cells sorted from blood, taken in a trial of the OX40 agonist ivuxolimab. The gene calls are TRBV7-6 and TRBJ2-7; D is undetermined. The CDR3 bases are TGTGCCAGCAGCTTGACATCGAATCCCTACGAGCAGTACTTC. Its translation: CASSLTSNPYEQYF.